The 19 T cell receptor beta chains listed next were all sequenced from one sample in a study of early T cells in non-severe SARS-CoV-2 infection. MiXCR, run by TCRdb on the 5' RACE reads, gives a single entry per CDR3 protein. Of nearly 90,000 distinct CDR3 sequences in the sample, under 15% are singletons; the top ten hold roughly 7%. Sequencing used whole blood. The origin of the receptors is an adult who was a healthcare worker with PCR-confirmed SARS-CoV-2 infection or an uninfected control (not recorded which).

Only a few counts were recorded for this clonotype. The chain combines TRBV10-2 with TRBJ2-1, with 9 bases aligning to TRBD1. CDR1 is WSHSY and CDR2 is SAAADI in the germline V gene. The CDR3 contains 13 residues. With 6 bases clipped from V and 13 bases from J, the junction kept 10 bases outside the gene matches. CDR3 protein: CASSLERTGAQFF. CDR3 nucleotide sequence: TGCGCCAGCAGCTTAGAGCGGACAGGGGCTCAGTTCTTC.

This clonotype was observed a handful of times. The chain carries TRBV7-8 and TRBJ1-2; TRBD1 matches 8 bases. With V trimmed by 3 bases and J by 8 bases, 11 bases remained unmatched. From germline, CDR1 is SGHVS and CDR2 FQNEAQ. The CDR3 covers 15 residues. The CDR3 DNA sequence: TGTGCCAGCAGCTTTGCGAGCCAGGGGGCGCAAGGCTACACCTTC. Translating gives CASSFASQGAQGYTF.

This clonotype came up a few times. V is TRBV20-1 and J is TRBJ2-1; D uncertain. V was pared by 3 bases and J by 0 bases, with 15 bases between. The V gene's germline CDR1 is DFQATT and CDR2 SNEGSKA (reference sequence). The CDR3 consists of 16 residues. The CDR3 protein is CSARPLKESSYNEQFF. The DNA for the CDR3 is TGCAGTGCTAGGCCCCTGAAGGAGAGCTCCTACAATGAGCAGTTCTTC.

This clonotype was counted at least ten times. This chain uses TRBV7-3 with TRBJ2-2; TRBD1 or TRBD2 may be the D gene (5 bases each). The CDR3 has 15 amino acids. Trimming shortened V by 2 bases and J by 1 base, and 8 bases separated the two germline ends. Germline V gives CDR1 SGHTA, CDR2 FQGTGA. The CDR3 reads CASSLSGQNTGELFF. CDR3 DNA: TGTGCCAGCAGCTTATCGGGGCAGAACACCGGGGAGCTGTTTTTT.

This clonotype has more than one count but fewer than ten. The rearrangement uses TRBV5-1 and TRBJ2-4, with D perhaps assigned TRBD1 or TRBD2 (5 bases each). The CDR3 sequence is 15 residues long. Germline-derived CDR1 and CDR2 are SGHRS and YFSETQ. The V end was cut by 4 bases, the J end by 0 bases, with 11 bases between. The chain's CDR3 is CASSPLGTAKNIQYF. CDR3 in DNA: TGCGCCAGCAGCCCCCTGGGGACAGCCAAAAACATTCAGTACTTC.

This clonotype has a handful of counts. The chain employs TRBV12-3 or TRBV12-4 and TRBJ2-1; 7 bases fit TRBD2. Trimming removed 0 bases from V and 2 bases from J; junction bases left unmatched: 1. This CDR3 is built from 15 residues. CDR3 coding DNA: TGTGCCAGCAGTTTAGCGGGAGGGCCCTACAATGAGCAGTTCTTC. It codes for CASSLAGGPYNEQFF.

The chain has TRBV6-2 or TRBV6-3 and TRBJ2-1, with D possibly being TRBD1 (6 bases). V was pared by 8 bases and J by 7 bases, with 18 bases between. The CDR3 has 14 residues. Germline-derived CDR1 and CDR2 are MNHEY and SVGEGT. This chain's CDR3 is CASLPMTGFNEQFF. In DNA, the CDR3 is TGTGCCAGCCTCCCTATGACAGGTTTTAATGAGCAGTTCTTC.

This clonotype was found a few times. The rearrangement links TRBV7-9 to TRBJ1-2; no definite D call. The germline gives CDR1 SEHNR, CDR2 FQNEAQ (reference sequence). Trimming stripped 3 bases from V and 4 bases from J, with 9 bases between. CDR3 length equals 13 residues. For the CDR3, the DNA is TGTGCCAGCAGCTTTGACCGACGCTATGGCTACACCTTC. It yields the protein CASSFDRRYGYTF.

Details on this clonotype: Lacking the conserved final phenylalanine or tryptophan, this CDR3 likely reflects a read error. The chain has TRBV12-5 and TRBJ1-5, with 7 bases that match TRBD1. The CDR3 is made up of 20 amino acids. Germline lookup yields CDR1 LGHNT and CDR2 FRNRAP. V shed 1 base, J shed 0 bases, and the junction held 15 bases outside the gene matches. The DNA of the CDR3 is TGTGCTAGTGGTTTGGCCCCTCAGGGACAGTTTTCTTATAGCAATCAGCCCCAGCATTCT. This sequence encodes CASGLAPQGQFSYSNQPQHS.

The sample holds a few counts of this clonotype. This chain connects TRBV25-1 to TRBJ1-1, with D possibly being TRBD1 (5 bases). V was clipped by 7 bases and J by 4 bases, with 13 bases between them. The CDR3 extends over 13 amino acids. Germline values: CDR1 MGHDK, CDR2 SYGVNS. CDR3 nucleotides: TGTGCCAGCATCGTGCAGGGCGGCACTGAAGCTTTCTTT. Translation gives CASIVQGGTEAFF.

This clonotype was seen repeatedly, ten times or more. The CDR3 sequence is CASSFDTSYEQYF. The CDR3, as DNA: TGTGCCAGCAGTTTTGACACCTCCTACGAGCAGTACTTC. V gene TRBV28 combines with J gene TRBJ2-7; D gene uncertain. This CDR3 is 13 amino acids long. Germline-derived CDR1 and CDR2 are MDHEN and SYDVKM. V lost 3 bases and J 0 bases, leaving 6 bases between the germline ends.

There are many counts of this clonotype. The chain joins TRBV3-1 to TRBJ1-5; no clear D. CDR1 and CDR2 (germline): LGHDT, YNNKEL (reference sequence). CDR3 length: 15 residues. The germline V and J ends were trimmed by 3 bases and 6 bases, with 15 bases remaining between them. This CDR3 is CASSQVGVAGQPQHF. The CDR3 DNA is TGTGCCAGCAGCCAGGTCGGGGTTGCGGGTCAGCCCCAGCATTTT.

The CDR3 sequence: CATLSRREGRYNEQFF. In nucleotides, the CDR3 is TGTGCCACTCTGTCCCGGCGGGAGGGCCGGTACAATGAGCAGTTCTTC. J is TRBJ2-1 and V is TRBV2; 9 bases match TRBD2. The germline V gene has CDR1 SNHLY and CDR2 FYNNEI. The V segment lost 10 bases and the J segment 4 bases; nucleotides outside the gene matches: 14. The CDR3 loop spans 16 amino acids.

This clonotype was detected many times. V gene TRBV20-1 combines with J gene TRBJ2-2; 12 positions match TRBD2. Germline V CDR1 and CDR2: DFQATT, SNEGSKA (reference sequence). The V gene end was trimmed by 1 base and the J gene end by 3 bases; junction bases not matched to a gene: 9. The CDR3 totals 18 residues. CDR3 sequence: CSARVLPTSGSYTGELFF. The CDR3 DNA sequence: TGCAGTGCTAGAGTTCTCCCGACTAGCGGGAGCTACACCGGGGAGCTGTTTTTT.

This clonotype was seen repeatedly, ten times or more. The chain employs TRBV5-1 and TRBJ2-3; the match to TRBD1 covers 12 bases. Germline trimming cut 4 bases from V and 4 bases from J; bases unmatched to any gene: 4. Germline CDR1 reads SGHRS; CDR2 reads YFSETQ. This CDR3 comprises 15 residues. DNA of the CDR3: TGCGCCAGCAGCCCCGGGACAGGGGGCCCAGATACGCAGTATTTT. It is translated as CASSPGTGGPDTQYF.

The CDR3 bases are TGTGCCAGCACCAGCTTACAGGGTGACTATGGCTACACCTTC. Translated, it gives CASTSLQGDYGYTF. The rearrangement joins TRBV6-5 to TRBJ1-2; TRBD1 is a possible D gene (6 bases). Germline CDR1 MNHEY, CDR2 SVGAGI. V gave up 7 bases and J gave up 3 bases, with 15 bases separating them. The CDR3 consists of 14 residues.

There are a few counts of this clonotype. The chain employs TRBV2 and TRBJ2-7; the D call may be TRBD1 or TRBD2 (5 bases each). V lost 6 bases and J lost 0, with 15 bases in between. This CDR3 has 15 residues. Germline assignment: CDR1 SNHLY and CDR2 FYNNEI. The CDR3 loop is CASRPGPISSYEQYF. In DNA, the CDR3 is TGTGCCAGCAGACCGGGACCTATAAGCTCCTACGAGCAGTACTTC.

Only one count was recorded for this clonotype. The gene calls are TRBV27 and TRBJ2-7; D is ambiguous. The germline CDR1 and CDR2 sequences are MNHEY and SMNVEV (reference sequence). Trimming took 3 bases from V and 2 from J, leaving 8 bases between them. The CDR3 is 13 residues long. The CDR3, as DNA: TGTGCCAGCAGTTTCTTTACTCCCTACGAGCAGTACTTC. It specifies CASSFFTPYEQYF.

This clonotype was counted a few times. The chain uses TRBV25-1 and TRBJ1-1; D gene unclear. Germline CDR1 reads MGHDK; CDR2 reads SYGVNS. V was trimmed by 2 bases and J by 0 bases, leaving 10 bases between them. This CDR3 is built from 15 residues. This chain's CDR3 is CASSEVAALNTEAFF. In DNA, the CDR3 is TGTGCCAGCAGTGAAGTGGCAGCCTTGAACACTGAAGCTTTCTTT.